What follows describes a single TCR beta chain. These data are taken from a study of identical twins. Trimming cost V 0 bases and J 14 bases, with 16 bases left between them. This CDR3 spans 13 amino acids. Germline V gene data show CDR1 as MGHRA and CDR2 as YSYEKL. TCRdb processed the 5' RACE reads anew with MiXCR; each CDR3 protein has one entry. The table lists about 890,000 distinct CDR3 sequences, about 12% of them singletons, with around 1.5% in the top ten. The sample was also reused in another study, on yellow fever vaccine responses in identical twins.

The chain joins TRBV4-1 to TRBJ1-2; the D is unclear. This clonotype originated in a woman aged 18-35 years in good health. Sequencing was carried out using PBMCs. Here the CDR3 DNA reads TGCGCCAGCAGCCAAGATCCTGGATTTCCGAAGACCTTC. Encoded protein: CASSQDPGFPKTF.